This is a list of T cell receptor beta chains from one sample in a study of T-cell reconstitution after alpha-beta-depleted transplantation in children. TCRdb reprocessed the PCR reads via MiXCR and lists one record per CDR3 protein. The sample includes roughly 570,000 distinct CDR3 sequences, 20% to 30% seen only once; the top ten take 30% to 45%. The starting material was PBMCs, obtained before TCRalphabeta/CD19-depleted stem cell transplant. These receptors were taken from a boy under two years old with Wiskott-Aldrich syndrome, due to receive a stem cell transplant. Both conserved end residues are part of each CDR3. A D gene is named only where the DNA matches it firmly. Part of the rows lack a size; the others show once, few, many or a class for expanded clones.

TRBJ1-1 | TRBD1 | few | TRBV6-2/TRBV6-3 | TGTGCCAGCAGTCGGACAGGGATCACTGAAGCTTTCTTT | CASSRTGITEAFF
TRBJ1-3 | TRBD1 | NA | TRBV12-3/TRBV12-4 | TGTGCCAGCAGAGACAGGGGGTTTTCTGGAAACACCATATATTTT | CASRDRGFSGNTIYF
TRBJ2-3 | NA | once | TRBV4-2 | TGTGCCAGCAGCCAAGATATCCCCCTGACGGGCACAGATACGCAGTATTTT | CASSQDIPLTGTDTQYF
TRBJ1-5 | NA | NA | TRBV4-1 | TGCGCCAGCAGCCAAGGGGTCCCAGAGCCCCAGCATTTT | CASSQGVPEPQHF
TRBJ2-3 | TRBD2 | few | TRBV20-1 | TGCAGTGCTAGGCCTAGCGGGAGGGGCGATACGCAGTATTTT | CSARPSGRGDTQYF
TRBJ2-2 | NA | few | TRBV12-3/TRBV12-4 | TGTGCCAGCAGTTTTGGGACGGAGGAGCTGTTTTTT | CASSFGTEELFF
TRBJ1-1 | TRBD1 | few | TRBV10-3 | TGTGCCATCAGCCAGGGGGGAGGTGAAGCTTTCTTT | CAISQGGGEAFF
TRBJ2-7 | TRBD1 | NA | TRBV12-3/TRBV12-4 | TGTGCCAGCAGTCTCGGACAGGATAGGAAGTACTTC | CASSLGQDRKYF
TRBJ2-7 | NA | NA | TRBV20-1 | TGCAGTGCTAGCATAACAGGCAGAGGCGAGCAGTACTTC | CSASITGRGEQYF
TRBJ2-1 | TRBD2 | many | TRBV5-1 | TGTGCCAGCAGCCGGACTAGCGGGAGTAATGAGCAGTTCTTC | CASSRTSGSNEQFF
TRBJ2-2 | NA | NA | TRBV12-3/TRBV12-4 | TGTGCCAGCAGCATAAGGGGGACGAACACCGGGGAGCTGTTTTTT | CASSIRGTNTGELFF
TRBJ2-5 | NA | NA | TRBV6-2/TRBV6-3 | TGTGCCAGCAGAAACCTGAGAACCCAAGAGACCCAGTACTTC | CASRNLRTQETQYF
TRBJ2-5 | NA | NA | TRBV7-9 | TGTGCCAGCAGCACCTCCCAAGGGAGGGGGTACCAAGAGACCCAGTACTTC | CASSTSQGRGYQETQYF
TRBJ2-3 | TRBD2 | few | TRBV11-1 | TGTGCCAGCAGTCGCGCGAAGACTAGCGGGGGAGACATAGCAGATACGCAGTATTTT | CASSRAKTSGGDIADTQYF
TRBJ2-7 | TRBD1 | NA | TRBV20-1 | TGCAGTGCTAGTCGGGACAGGGGGGCCTACGAGCAGTACTTC | CSASRDRGAYEQYF
TRBJ2-3 | NA | few | TRBV7-7 | TGTGCCAGCAGCCTTCGAAACCCAACCTCGCCTTTTTTCGGGGTCCGAGTCGAAATTACGCAGTATTTT | CASSLRNPTSPFFGVRVEITQYF
TRBJ2-7 | NA | NA | TRBV7-2 | TGTGCCAGCAGCTTAGCGTTCGGATACTACGAGCAGTACTTC | CASSLAFGYYEQYF
TRBJ1-5 | NA | NA | TRBV30 | TGTGCCTGTAACCGGGATAGCAATCAGCCCCAGCATTTT | CACNRDSNQPQHF
TRBJ2-3 | TRBD2 | few | TRBV10-3 | TGTGCCATCAGCGATATCGGGAGGAGCACAGATACGCAGTATTTT | CAISDIGRSTDTQYF
TRBJ2-7 | TRBD2 | NA | TRBV6-1 | TGTGCCAGCGCCTCTAGCGGGAGAATCCACGAGCAGTACTTC | CASASSGRIHEQYF
TRBJ2-3 | TRBD2 | few | TRBV24-1 | TGTGCCACCAGTGATTGGACTAGCGGTAGCACAGATACGCAGTATTTT | CATSDWTSGSTDTQYF
TRBJ2-1 | NA | NA | TRBV7-3 | TGTGCCACGGCGGCAGGCCCCTACAATGAGCAGTTCTTC | CATAAGPYNEQFF
TRBJ2-7 | TRBD1 | NA | TRBV3-1 | TGTGCCAGCAGCCTAGGGGGGACAGGGACGCGGGAGCAGTACTTC | CASSLGGTGTREQYF
TRBJ2-3 | TRBD2 | few | TRBV11-2 | TGTGCCAGCAGCTTAGTGGTTTTAGCGGGACGCACAGATACGCAGTATTTT | CASSLVVLAGRTDTQYF
TRBJ1-1 | NA | few | TRBV7-8 | TGTGCCAGCAGCTTAGGCTTGGGGGTGGCTTTCTTT | CASSLGLGVAFF
TRBJ2-6 | NA | NA | TRBV10-3 | TGTGCCATCAGTGAGTCGATGGCGGGGGCGATGCTTTCTGGGGCCAACGTCCTGACTTTC | CAISESMAGAMLSGANVLTF
TRBJ2-2 | NA | NA | TRBV5-1 | TGCGCCAGCAGCGTTGGAGGGACAGACAACACCGGGGAGCTGTTTTTT | CASSVGGTDNTGELFF
TRBJ2-7 | NA | NA | TRBV15 | TGTGCCACCAGCCGGGACACCAGCTCCTACGAGCAGTACTTC | CATSRDTSSYEQYF
TRBJ2-7 | TRBD2 | NA | TRBV4-1 | TGCGCCAGCAGCCAGGTACTAGCGGGAGTCTACGAGCAGTATTTC | CASSQVLAGVYEQYF
TRBJ2-7 | TRBD2 | NA | TRBV5-1 | TGCGCCAGCAGCTTGGGTTTGACTAGCGGCTCCTACGAGCAGTACTTC | CASSLGLTSGSYEQYF
TRBJ1-5 | TRBD1 | NA | TRBV7-2 | TGTGCCAGCAGCTATATAGACAGGGGCAATCAGCCCCAGCATTTT | CASSYIDRGNQPQHF
TRBJ2-7 | TRBD2 | few | TRBV12-3/TRBV12-4 | TGTGCCAGCAGTGGGACTAGCGGATCTAAGAGTACGTACTTC | CASSGTSGSKSTYF
TRBJ2-1 | TRBD2 | few | TRBV5-1 | TGCGCCAGCAGCCCGCAGGGGGGGGAGACTAGCGGGAAGTACAATGAGCAGTTCTTC | CASSPQGGETSGKYNEQFF
TRBJ1-4 | NA | NA | TRBV15 | TGTGCCACCAGCGCGCGGGGTCACGAAAAACTGTTTTTT | CATSARGHEKLFF
TRBJ2-5 | NA | NA | TRBV11-2 | TGTGCCAGCAGCTTAGGTTTCGGTCGGGGAATACTTATGGAGACCCAGTACTTC | CASSLGFGRGILMETQYF
TRBJ2-2 | NA | NA | TRBV7-9 | TGTGCCAGCAGGGTGAACGGGGAGCTGTTTTTT | CASRVNGELFF
TRBJ2-5 | NA | few | TRBV7-7 | TGTGCCAGCGCCGTTAAGGCTCAAGAGACCCAGTACTTC | CASAVKAQETQYF
TRBJ2-1 | TRBD2 | NA | TRBV5-1 | TGCGCCAGCAGCTTAGAGGGGGTAGCGGGAGCCAGCTCCTACAATGAGCAGTTCTTC | CASSLEGVAGASSYNEQFF
TRBJ2-5 | NA | NA | TRBV20-1 | TGCAGTGCTAGATCGGGGGCCTCACAAGAGACCCAGTACTTC | CSARSGASQETQYF
TRBJ2-3 | TRBD2 | NA | TRBV5-1 | TGCGCCAGCAGACCTACTAGCGGGGGATCTAGCACAGATACGCAGTATTTT | CASRPTSGGSSTDTQYF
TRBJ2-5 | TRBD2 | NA | TRBV29-1 | TGCAGCGTTGATGGGGAGGGCCCGATGCCCCAGTACTTC | CSVDGEGPMPQYF
TRBJ2-3 | NA | once | TRBV4-2 | TGTGCCAGCAGCCAAGTGGTTGAGGGCACAGATACGCAGTATTTT | CASSQVVEGTDTQYF
TRBJ2-5 | TRBD2 | NA | TRBV10-3 | TGTGCCTCCTCCCCTAGCGGGGTCCAAGAGACCCAGTACTTC | CASSPSGVQETQYF
TRBJ2-7 | NA | few | TRBV20-1 | TGCAGCCCCCGAAGGGGATCCCACGAGCAGTACTTC | CSPRRGSHEQYF
TRBJ1-1 | NA | few | TRBV7-8 | TGTGCCAGCAGCTTGCGTACAGGAAGCACTGAAGCTTTCTTT | CASSLRTGSTEAFF
TRBJ2-5 | NA | few | TRBV29-1 | TGCAGCGTTGAAGATACTAGATGGCAGTACTTC | CSVEDTRWQYF
TRBJ2-5 | TRBD1 | NA | TRBV12-3/TRBV12-4 | TGTGCCAGCAGTCCGAGCTCAGGGGGTGGAGAGACCCAGTACTTC | CASSPSSGGGETQYF
TRBJ2-4 | NA | NA | TRBV12-3/TRBV12-4 | TGTGCCAGCAGTTTAGGGGACACGCTGAGCGGTCCAAACATTCAGTACTTC | CASSLGDTLSGPNIQYF
TRBJ2-7 | TRBD1 | NA | TRBV7-7 | TGTGCCAGCAGCTCCCTACAAGCGACAGGGGGCCTTCAAAGCTCCTACGAGCAGTACTTC | CASSSLQATGGLQSSYEQYF
TRBJ2-5 | TRBD1 | many | TRBV5-1 | TGCGCCAGCAGCCCGGGACAGGTTAGGATCTTCCAAGAGACCCAGTACTTC | CASSPGQVRIFQETQYF
TRBJ2-3 | TRBD1 | NA | TRBV5-1 | TGCGCCAGCAGCTTTTCTCTACTCCCCGGGACAGGCGGGGATACGCAGTATTTT | CASSFSLLPGTGGDTQYF
TRBJ2-3 | NA | NA | TRBV28 | TGTGCCAGCAGTTTAGCTGGGTTAGCTGATACGCAGTATTTT | CASSLAGLADTQYF
TRBJ2-7 | NA | NA | TRBV9 | TGTGCCAGCAGCGTAGGGGACCCTACCCTCCACGAGCAGTACTTC | CASSVGDPTLHEQYF
TRBJ2-7 | TRBD2 | NA | TRBV4-2 | TGTGCCAGCAGCCAGGGGTTAGCGGGAGTATACCGCGAGCAGTACTTC | CASSQGLAGVYREQYF
TRBJ2-1 | TRBD2 | NA | TRBV7-6 | TGTGCCAGCAGCTTTAGCGGGAGTAAACTACCTGAGCAGTTCTTC | CASSFSGSKLPEQFF